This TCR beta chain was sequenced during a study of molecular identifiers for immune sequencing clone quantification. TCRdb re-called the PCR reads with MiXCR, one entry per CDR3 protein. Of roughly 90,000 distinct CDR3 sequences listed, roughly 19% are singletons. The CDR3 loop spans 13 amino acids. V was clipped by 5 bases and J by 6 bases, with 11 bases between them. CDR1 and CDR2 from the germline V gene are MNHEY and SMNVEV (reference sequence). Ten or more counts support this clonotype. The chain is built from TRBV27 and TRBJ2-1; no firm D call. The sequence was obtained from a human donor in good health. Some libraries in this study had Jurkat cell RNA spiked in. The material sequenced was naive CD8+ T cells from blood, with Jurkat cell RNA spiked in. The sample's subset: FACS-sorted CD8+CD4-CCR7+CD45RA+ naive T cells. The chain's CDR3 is CASSPTNINEQFF. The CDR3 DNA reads TGTGCCAGCAGTCCCACTAATATCAATGAGCAGTTCTTC.